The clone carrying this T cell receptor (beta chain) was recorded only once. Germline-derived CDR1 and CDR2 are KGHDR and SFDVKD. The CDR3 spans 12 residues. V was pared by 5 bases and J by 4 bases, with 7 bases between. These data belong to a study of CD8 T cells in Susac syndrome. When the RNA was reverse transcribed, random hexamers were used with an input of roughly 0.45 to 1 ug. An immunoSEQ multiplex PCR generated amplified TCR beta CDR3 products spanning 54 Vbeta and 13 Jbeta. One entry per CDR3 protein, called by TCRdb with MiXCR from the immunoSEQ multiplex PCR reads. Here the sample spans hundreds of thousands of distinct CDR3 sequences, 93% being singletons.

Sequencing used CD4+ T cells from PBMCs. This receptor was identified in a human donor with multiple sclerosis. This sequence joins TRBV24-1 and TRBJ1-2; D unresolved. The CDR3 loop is CATSAAGYGYTF. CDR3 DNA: TGTGCCACCAGTGCCGCCGGCTATGGCTACACCTTC.